The next 32 T cell receptor beta chains were all read from a single sample in a study of beta chain features in type 1 diabetes. Reverse transcribing all isolated RNA meant expressed TCRB transcripts were sequenced. The repertoire was sequenced with immunoSEQ multiplex PCR; TCRdb's copy has only in-frame clones and lacks some. The top ten clones hold over 0.035% of a sample with more than 350,000 clones, more than 9.5% of them seen once. Sequences were obtained from naive CD4+ T cells from blood. The source of these receptors is a woman under 30 in good health.

This clone was seen a few times. This chain joins TRBV27 and TRBJ2-7; D is perhaps TRBD1 (5 bases). Germline V gene lookup returns CDR1 MNHEY and CDR2 SMNVEV (reference sequence). Trimming cost V 11 bases and J 2 bases, with 13 bases left between them. The CDR3 is 12 residues long. This chain's CDR3 is CARQTVAYEQYV. CDR3 in DNA: TGTGCCCGACAGACAGTAGCCTACGAGCAGTACGTC.

The rearrangement uses TRBV4-1 and TRBJ1-4; perhaps TRBD1 as D (5 bases). The CDR3 contains 15 residues. Trimming took off 6 bases at V and 3 bases at J, with 14 bases between the two ends. Germline V CDR1 and CDR2: MGHRA, YSYEKL. This chain's CDR3 is CASSPRGVSNEKLFF. DNA of the CDR3: TGCGCCAGCAGTCCCCGAGGGGTGTCTAATGAAAAACTGTTTTTT.

In regard to this clone: Since a much larger clone is just one base distant, this may be a read error. This chain joins TRBV6-1 and TRBJ2-1, with no clear D. This CDR3 is built from 10 residues. V was trimmed by 6 bases and J by 6 bases, leaving 3 bases between them. CDR1 MNHNS and CDR2 SASEGT come from the germline V gene. The CDR3 loop is CASSRNEQFF. CDR3 in DNA: TGTGCCAGCAGCCGCAATGAGCAGTTCTTC.

V gene TRBV6-1 combines with J gene TRBJ2-7; D gene unclear. The germline V and J ends were trimmed by 4 bases and 3 bases, with 4 bases remaining between them. The CDR3 has 11 residues. CDR1 MNHNS and CDR2 SASEGT come from the germline V gene. The CDR3 sequence: CASSAFYEQYV. In DNA, the CDR3 is TGTGCCAGCAGTGCATTCTACGAGCAGTACGTC.

This clone showed up just a few times. This chain uses TRBV7-3 with TRBJ2-5; 7 nucleotides align to TRBD1. CDR3 length: 15 residues. Trimming at V came to 5 bases and at J to 9 bases, leaving 15 bases not matched to a gene. Germline lookup yields CDR1 SGHTA and CDR2 FQGTGA. The DNA of the CDR3 is TGTGCCAGCAGCCCGAATCCCGGGACAGTGAATTCCCAGTACTTC. Translation: CASSPNPGTVNSQYF.

The table lists this clone with a few counts. This rearrangement joins TRBV7-3 to TRBJ2-2; no definite D call. V lost 2 bases, J lost 3 bases, and 7 bases lay in between. CDR1 is SGHTA and CDR2 is FQGTGA in the germline V gene. This CDR3 is built from 14 residues. The CDR3 DNA sequence: TGTGCCAGCAGCTTAGCCCGGGACACCGGGGAGCTGTTTTTT. Its translation is CASSLARDTGELFF.

The chain is built from TRBV29-1 and TRBJ2-3; the D call may be TRBD1 or TRBD2 (6 bases each). Trimming took off 5 bases at V and 4 bases at J, with 22 bases between the two ends. Per germline, CDR1 SQVTM and CDR2 ANQGSEA. This CDR3 is built from 16 residues. This CDR3 is CSVPPPVGGRADTQYF. The CDR3 nucleotides are TGCAGCGTTCCCCCCCCAGTCGGGGGCAGGGCAGATACGCAGTATTTT.

This clone turned up a few times. The chain is built from TRBV7-9 and TRBJ1-1; D gene ambiguous. The germline V gene has CDR1 SEHNR and CDR2 FQNEAQ (reference sequence). CDR3 size: 15 residues. V was shortened by 7 bases and J by 7 bases, with 22 bases between the two germline ends. The CDR3 sequence is CASTSRQANGGEAFF. In DNA form, the CDR3 reads TGTGCCAGCACCTCGAGGCAGGCTAATGGCGGTGAAGCTTTCTTT.

The rearrangement links TRBV7-3 to TRBJ2-7, with D uncertain. Germline CDR1 is SGHTA and CDR2 is FQGTGA. The CDR3 totals 12 residues. The V end was cut by 1 base, the J end by 6 bases, with 7 bases between. The CDR3 region is CASSLMSLEQYF. DNA of the CDR3: TGTGCCAGCAGCTTAATGAGCCTCGAGCAGTACTTC.

This sequence joins TRBV6-5 and TRBJ1-6, with D uncertain. CDR1 is MNHEY, CDR2 SVGAGI, per germline. V was clipped by 0 bases and J by 7 bases, with 10 bases between them. The CDR3 spans 15 residues. The CDR3 bases are TGTGCCAGCAGTTACTCTGGGCAGAAGAATTCACCCCTCCACTTT. This encodes CASSYSGQKNSPLHF.

The chain couples TRBV25-1 to TRBJ2-3; D possibly corresponds to TRBD2 (6 bases). Trimming stripped 7 bases from V and 6 bases from J, with 17 bases between. CDR3 length equals 14 residues. CDR1 is MGHDK, CDR2 SYGVNS, per germline. CDR3: CASTDPRGSDTQYF. Here the CDR3 DNA reads TGTGCCAGCACCGACCCACGGGGGTCGGATACGCAGTATTTT. The full variable domain, with the rest looked up from reference TRBV25-1 and TRBJ2-3, is EADIYQTPRYLVIGTGKKITLECSQTMGHDKMYWYQQDPGMELHLIHYSYGVNSTEKGDLSSESTVSRIRTEHFPLTLESARPSHTSQYLCASTDPRGSDTQYFGPGTRLTVL.

V is TRBV7-9 and J is TRBJ1-5; D remains unclear. Per the germline V gene, CDR1 is SEHNR and CDR2 is FQNEAQ (reference sequence). This CDR3 spans 13 amino acids. V was trimmed by 5 bases and J by 1 base, leaving 6 bases between them. CDR3 residues: CASSPLSNQPQHF. DNA of the CDR3: TGTGCCAGCAGCCCCTTGAGCAATCAGCCCCAGCATTTT.

A few counts support this clone. The chain combines TRBV5-4 with TRBJ2-7, with D perhaps assigned TRBD1 or TRBD2 (6 bases each). The CDR3 has 13 residues. The germline gives CDR1 SGHNT, CDR2 YYREEE (reference sequence). The V and J ends lost 1 base and 12 bases respectively, with 17 bases between them. The CDR3 bases are TGTGCCAGCAGCTTGTCGGGGGCCGAGTTTCGGTACGTC. Amino acid sequence: CASSLSGAEFRYV.

This rearrangement joins TRBV6-6 to TRBJ2-7; maybe TRBD1 (5 bases). This CDR3 has 13 amino acids. Germline-derived CDR1 and CDR2 are MNHNY and SVGAGI (reference sequence). With 6 bases removed from V and 2 bases from J, the gap between germline ends came to 11 bases. In DNA, the CDR3 is TGTGCCAGCAGACCCGGACAAACCTACGAGCAGTACTTC. Protein: CASRPGQTYEQYF.

This clone was seen more than once but under ten times. The gene calls are TRBV7-2 and TRBJ2-7; D gene uncertain. Deletions cut 5 bases from V and 3 bases from J, with 5 bases between. Germline CDR1 SGHTA, CDR2 FQGNSA. CDR3 length: 11 amino acids. The CDR3 nucleotides are TGTGCCAGCAGCGTATTCTACGAGCAGTACTTC. Protein: CASSVFYEQYF.

V and J are TRBV7-2 and TRBJ2-5; 10 positions agree with TRBD2. V was clipped by 5 bases and J by 5 bases; unmatched bases: 8. The CDR3 runs to 15 residues. From germline, CDR1 is SGHTA and CDR2 FQGNSA. The CDR3 nucleotides read TGTGCCAGCAGCCCCCAGCGGGGGGGCGGGGAGACCCAGTACTTC. As protein: CASSPQRGGGETQYF.

The rearrangement uses TRBV5-4 and TRBJ2-7, with TRBD2 identical over 7 bases. Trimming took 3 bases from V and 4 from J; bases not matched to a gene: 19. This CDR3 comprises 18 residues. Germline V lookup: CDR1 SGHNT, CDR2 YYREEE (reference sequence). The CDR3 protein is CASSSRGFVAGVGYEQYF. The CDR3 DNA is TGTGCCAGCAGCTCGCGGGGGTTCGTGGCTGGCGTCGGGTACGAGCAGTACTTC.

This clone was picked up a small number of times. This sequence joins TRBV7-9 and TRBJ1-6; 7 bases are a match to TRBD1. The CDR3 loop spans 14 amino acids. The V segment lost 5 bases and the J segment 7 bases; nucleotides outside the gene matches: 5. The germline V gene has CDR1 SEHNR and CDR2 FQNEAQ (reference sequence). CDR3 region: CASSAKGANSPLHF. As DNA, the CDR3 is TGTGCCAGCAGCGCTAAGGGGGCGAATTCACCCCTCCACTTT. Full variable domain (outside the CDR3, taken from reference TRBV7-9 and TRBJ1-6): DTGVSQNPRHKITKRGQNVTFRCDPISEHNRLYWYRQTLGQGPEFLTYFQNEAQLEKSRLLSDRFSAERPKGSFSTLEIQRTEQGDSAMYLCASSAKGANSPLHFGNGTRLTVT.

The table lists this clone with a few counts. V is TRBV10-3 and J is TRBJ2-7, with D unclear. The CDR3 is 14 amino acids. The V end was cut by 7 bases, the J end by 5 bases, with 18 bases between. Germline assignment: CDR1 ENHRY and CDR2 SYGVKD. The CDR3 loop is CAINERGTLDEQYF. In DNA form, the CDR3 reads TGTGCCATCAACGAAAGAGGTACCCTGGACGAGCAGTACTTC.

This clone was seen a handful of times. The CDR3 DNA reads TGCAGCGTTGAAGATGTAGCAGAGCAGTTCTTC. It yields the protein CSVEDVAEQFF. V is TRBV29-1 and J is TRBJ2-1, with D hard to call. CDR1 and CDR2 (germline): SQVTM, ANQGSEA. The CDR3 is 11 residues long. Trimming stripped 0 bases from V and 10 bases from J, with 7 bases between.

V gene TRBV29-1 combines with J gene TRBJ2-4; possibly TRBD1 for D (6 bases). The CDR3 is 13 amino acids. V lost 7 bases to trimming and J lost 4 bases, with 14 bases between them. CDR1 and CDR2 from the germline V gene are SQVTM and ANQGSEA. CDR3 bases: TGCAGCGGGTTGGACAGAAATAAAAACATTCAGTACTTC. Amino acid sequence: CSGLDRNKNIQYF.

This clone was seen a few times. The genes are TRBV5-1 and TRBJ2-1; 12 nucleotides line up with TRBD2. CDR1 SGHRS and CDR2 YFSETQ come from the germline V gene. This CDR3 comprises 16 residues. The J segment lost 9 bases and the V segment lost 0 bases, leaving 7 bases of the junction unmatched. DNA of the CDR3: TGCGCCAGCAGCTTGGTGCTAGCGGGGGGGCCGGGTGAGCAGTTCTTC. Protein product: CASSLVLAGGPGEQFF.

The gene calls are TRBV30 and TRBJ2-2; D perhaps matches TRBD2 (5 bases). The germline V gene has CDR1 GTSNPN and CDR2 SVGIG (reference sequence). The V end lost 0 bases, the J end lost 7 bases, and 21 bases lay between the germline ends. This CDR3 has 17 residues. The CDR3 bases are TGTGCCTGGAGTGTACACTCGAAGGGAGTGGTGATCGGGGAGCTGTTTTTT. It specifies CAWSVHSKGVVIGELFF.

Only a few counts were recorded for this clone. As DNA, the CDR3 is TGCGCCAGCAGCCTCCTTCTTGGGACAGGGACTGCTGGCTACACCTTC. Translated: CASSLLLGTGTAGYTF. The chain couples TRBV4-3 to TRBJ1-2, with 9 positions matching TRBD1. CDR1 and CDR2 (germline): LGHNA, YSLEER. There are 16 residues in the CDR3. The trim removed 4 bases at V and 7 bases at J, leaving 13 bases unmatched.

This clone was seen only a few times. The chain couples TRBV10-3 to TRBJ2-7; 7 bases are shared with TRBD1. The CDR3 totals 13 residues. CDR1 ENHRY and CDR2 SYGVKD come from the germline V gene. V lost 7 bases to trimming and J lost 2 bases; unmatched junction nucleotides: 5. The CDR3 nucleotides are TGTGCCATCACCCGGGACAGCACCTACGAGCAGTACTTC. It translates to CAITRDSTYEQYF.

This clone turned up a few times. The CDR3 reads CASSYRSATNEKLFF. Written as DNA, the CDR3 is TGTGCCAGCAGTTACAGGTCTGCAACTAATGAAAAACTGTTTTTT. This chain links TRBV6-5 with TRBJ1-4; D is undetermined. The CDR3 contains 15 residues. Germline CDR1 reads MNHEY; CDR2 reads SVGAGI. V lost 2 bases and J 0 bases, leaving 7 bases between the germline ends.

The J gene is TRBJ2-3, the V gene TRBV7-9; 11 bases agree with TRBD1. Germline CDR1 is SEHNR and CDR2 is FQNEAQ (reference sequence). The length of the CDR3 is 16 residues. Unmatched junction bases numbered 5, after V lost 4 bases and J lost 2 bases. CDR3 protein: CASSSGTGGITDTQYF. The DNA of the CDR3 is TGTGCCAGCAGCTCCGGGACAGGGGGAATCACAGATACGCAGTATTTT.

The gene calls are TRBV19 and TRBJ2-6, with no clear D. The V end lost 4 bases, the J end lost 0 bases, and 10 bases lay between the germline ends. Per germline, CDR1 LNHDA and CDR2 SQIVND (reference sequence). This CDR3 has 16 amino acids. The CDR3 nucleotides are TGTGCCAGTAGTAGCGCAGGCCGCTCTGGGGCCAACGTCCTGACTTTC. Its protein product is CASSSAGRSGANVLTF. Full variable domain (remainder filled in from reference TRBV19 and TRBJ2-6): DGGITQSPKYLFRKEGQNVTLSCEQNLNHDAMYWYRQDPGQGLRLIYYSQIVNDFQKGDIAEGYSVSREKKESFPLTVTSAQKNPTAFYLCASSSAGRSGANVLTFGAGSRLTVL.

The chain recombines TRBV18 with TRBJ1-5; tentative D call: TRBD1 (6 bases). Trimming shortened V by 3 bases and J by 1 base, and 16 bases separated the two germline ends. CDR3 length: 17 amino acids. In germline, CDR1 is KGHSH, CDR2 LQKENI. This chain's CDR3 is CASSPGGGPASNQPQHF. In DNA form, the CDR3 reads TGTGCCAGCTCACCGGGTGGGGGCCCGGCGAGCAATCAGCCCCAGCATTTT.

This clone was seen a few times. The chain couples TRBV9 to TRBJ2-3; 7 bases align to TRBD1. With 4 bases clipped from V and 0 bases from J, the junction kept 11 bases outside the gene matches. Germline loops: CDR1 SGDLS, CDR2 YYNGEE. CDR3 length: 17 amino acids. The CDR3 here is CASSTQTGHFSTDTQYF. The CDR3 coding sequence is TGTGCCAGCAGCACCCAGACAGGGCATTTTAGCACAGATACGCAGTATTTT.

This clone appeared a few times. This rearrangement joins TRBV4-1 to TRBJ2-5; the D gene could be TRBD1 or TRBD2 (5 bases each). Trimming pared 4 bases from V and 2 bases from J, leaving 8 bases between. The CDR3 covers 13 residues. CDR1 is MGHRA, CDR2 YSYEKL, per germline. As DNA, the CDR3 is TGCGCCAGCAGCCCAGGGACGCAAGAGACCCAGTACTTC. Translating gives CASSPGTQETQYF.

On this clone: The sample carries other DNA sequences with the same CDR3. CDR3 protein: CASSPPSYNEQFF. CDR3 coding DNA: TGTGCCAGCTCACCACCCTCCTACAATGAGCAGTTCTTC. The chain uses TRBV18 and TRBJ2-1; no reliable D call. The CDR3 has 13 residues. Germline V gene lookup returns CDR1 KGHSH and CDR2 LQKENI. Trimming removed 0 bases from V and 0 bases from J, with 0 bases in between.